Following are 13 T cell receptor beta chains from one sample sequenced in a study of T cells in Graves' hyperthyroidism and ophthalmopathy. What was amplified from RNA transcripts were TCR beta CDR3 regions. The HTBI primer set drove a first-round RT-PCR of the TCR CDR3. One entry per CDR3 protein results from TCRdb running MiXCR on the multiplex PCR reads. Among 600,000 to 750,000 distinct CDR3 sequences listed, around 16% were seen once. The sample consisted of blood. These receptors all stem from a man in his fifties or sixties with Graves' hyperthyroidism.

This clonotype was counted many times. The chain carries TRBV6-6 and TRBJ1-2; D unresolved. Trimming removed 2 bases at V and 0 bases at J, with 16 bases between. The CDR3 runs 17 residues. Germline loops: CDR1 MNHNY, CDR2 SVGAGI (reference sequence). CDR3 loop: CASSYDNPILTNYGYTF. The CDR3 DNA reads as TGTGCCAGCAGTTACGACAACCCGATACTTACTAACTATGGCTACACCTTC.

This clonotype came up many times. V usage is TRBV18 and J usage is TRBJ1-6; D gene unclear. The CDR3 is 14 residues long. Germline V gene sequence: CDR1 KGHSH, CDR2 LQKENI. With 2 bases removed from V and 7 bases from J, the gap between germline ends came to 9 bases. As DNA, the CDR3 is TGTGCCAGCTCACCAGATCATGAGAATTCACCCCTCCACTTT. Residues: CASSPDHENSPLHF.

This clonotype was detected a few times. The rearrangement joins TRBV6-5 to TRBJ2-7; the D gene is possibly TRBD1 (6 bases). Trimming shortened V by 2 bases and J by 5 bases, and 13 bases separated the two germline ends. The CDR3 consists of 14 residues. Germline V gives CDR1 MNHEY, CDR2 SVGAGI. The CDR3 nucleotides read TGTGCCAGCAGTTACGCAGGACAGACCCACGAGCAGTACTTC. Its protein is CASSYAGQTHEQYF.

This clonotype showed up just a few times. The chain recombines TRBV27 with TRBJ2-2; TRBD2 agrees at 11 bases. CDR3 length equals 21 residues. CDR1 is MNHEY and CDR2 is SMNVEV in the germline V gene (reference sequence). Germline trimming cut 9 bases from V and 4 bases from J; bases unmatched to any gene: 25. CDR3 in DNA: TGTGCCAGTCGGAATACCTTAGCGGGAGGGCCGCAAGGGGGGGGCACCGGGGAGCTGTTTTTT. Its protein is CASRNTLAGGPQGGGTGELFF.

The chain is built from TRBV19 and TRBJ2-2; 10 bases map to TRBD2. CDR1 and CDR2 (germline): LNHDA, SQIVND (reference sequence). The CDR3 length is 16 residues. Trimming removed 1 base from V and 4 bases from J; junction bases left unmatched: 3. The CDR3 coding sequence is TGTGCCAGTAGTATAGGAGCGGGAGGGGTCACCGGGGAGCTGTTTTTT. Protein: CASSIGAGGVTGELFF.

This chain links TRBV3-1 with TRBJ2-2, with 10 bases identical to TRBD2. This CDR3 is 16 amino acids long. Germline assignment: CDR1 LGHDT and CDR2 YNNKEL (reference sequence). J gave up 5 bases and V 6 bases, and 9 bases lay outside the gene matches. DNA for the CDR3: TGTGCCAGCAGAATCAAGACTAGCGGGCTTACCGGGGAGCTGTTTTTT. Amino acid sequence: CASRIKTSGLTGELFF.

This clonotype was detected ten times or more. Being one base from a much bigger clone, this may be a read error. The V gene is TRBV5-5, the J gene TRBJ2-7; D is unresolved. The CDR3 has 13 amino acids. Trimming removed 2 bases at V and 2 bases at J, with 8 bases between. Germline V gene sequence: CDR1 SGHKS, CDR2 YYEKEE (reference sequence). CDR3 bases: TGTGCCAGCAGCTTATGGCAGACCTACGAGCAGTACTTC. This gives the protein CASSLWQTYEQYF.

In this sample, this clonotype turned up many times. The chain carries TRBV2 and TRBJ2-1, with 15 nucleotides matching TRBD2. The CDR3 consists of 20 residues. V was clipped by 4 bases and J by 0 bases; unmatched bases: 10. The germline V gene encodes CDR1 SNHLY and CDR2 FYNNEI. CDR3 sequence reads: CASSAGAGLAGGLSYNEQFF. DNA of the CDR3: TGTGCCAGCAGTGCAGGGGCAGGACTAGCGGGAGGGCTCTCCTACAATGAGCAGTTCTTC.

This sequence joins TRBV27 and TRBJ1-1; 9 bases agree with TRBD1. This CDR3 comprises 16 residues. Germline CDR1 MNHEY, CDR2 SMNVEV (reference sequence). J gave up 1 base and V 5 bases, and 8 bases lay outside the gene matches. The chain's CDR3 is CASSRELQGANTEAFF. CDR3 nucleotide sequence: TGTGCCAGCAGTCGCGAGCTACAGGGGGCGAACACTGAAGCTTTCTTT.

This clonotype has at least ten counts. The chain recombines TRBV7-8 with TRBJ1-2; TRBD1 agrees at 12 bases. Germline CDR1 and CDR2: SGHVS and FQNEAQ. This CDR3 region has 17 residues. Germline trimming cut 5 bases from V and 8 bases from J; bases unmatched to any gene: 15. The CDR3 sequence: CASSPGTGGAEFGGYTF. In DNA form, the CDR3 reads TGTGCCAGCAGCCCAGGGACAGGGGGCGCGGAGTTCGGCGGCTACACCTTC.

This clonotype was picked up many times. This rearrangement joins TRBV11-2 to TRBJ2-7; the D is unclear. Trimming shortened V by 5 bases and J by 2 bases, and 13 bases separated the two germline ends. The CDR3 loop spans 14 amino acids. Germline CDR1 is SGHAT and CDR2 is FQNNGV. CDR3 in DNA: TGTGCCAGCAGCCGACTCGACGGAACCTACGAGCAGTACTTC. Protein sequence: CASSRLDGTYEQYF.

DNA of the CDR3: TGTGCCAGCAGGGGGCGGGGGAGGGGAGAGACCCAGTACTTC. Translation gives CASRGRGRGETQYF. The V and J genes are TRBV27 and TRBJ2-5; TRBD2 matches at 7 bases. The CDR3 totals 14 residues. The V gene end was trimmed by 6 bases and the J gene end by 4 bases; junction bases not matched to a gene: 8. From germline, CDR1 is MNHEY and CDR2 SMNVEV (reference sequence).

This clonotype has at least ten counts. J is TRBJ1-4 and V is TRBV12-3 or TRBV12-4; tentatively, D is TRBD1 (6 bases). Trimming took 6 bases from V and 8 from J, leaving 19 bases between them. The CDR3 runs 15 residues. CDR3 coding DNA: TGTGCCAGCAGCCCCAGGGGAAAGGGGCACGAAAAACTGTTTTTT. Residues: CASSPRGKGHEKLFF.